This TCR beta chain was retrieved from a study of T cell responses to AZD1222 COVID-19 vaccine. Study-wide context: Analysis merged second doses at about 4 or about 12 weeks. Study results and limitations: Spike-specific TCR breadth and depth both grew after two AZD1222 doses. Sampled repertoires all dated from after the peak T cell response.

The assay was immunoSEQ multiplex PCR, and TCRdb's table has in-frame clones only and misses some. This table holds roughly 100,000 clones, roughly 83% found once. Points on this clone: Its specificity is unknown.

Germline V lookup: CDR1 SEHNR, CDR2 FQNEAQ (reference sequence). Trimming shortened V by 1 base and J by 1 base, and 2 bases separated the two germline ends. The CDR3 spans 13 residues. The source of this sequence is an adult in good health. J is TRBJ1-3 and V is TRBV7-9, with D unclear. Specimen: peripheral blood, collected on day 0 of AZD1222 vaccination. The CDR3 nucleotides are TGTGCCAGCAGCTTAGTATCTGGAAACACCATATATTTT. Translated, it gives CASSLVSGNTIYF. Looking up the rest from reference TRBV7-9 and TRBJ1-3 gives the full variable domain: DTGVSQNPRHKITKRGQNVTFRCDPISEHNRLYWYRQTLGQGPEFLTYFQNEAQLEKSRLLSDRFSAERPKGSFSTLEIQRTEQGDSAMYLCASSLVSGNTIYFGEGSWLTVV.